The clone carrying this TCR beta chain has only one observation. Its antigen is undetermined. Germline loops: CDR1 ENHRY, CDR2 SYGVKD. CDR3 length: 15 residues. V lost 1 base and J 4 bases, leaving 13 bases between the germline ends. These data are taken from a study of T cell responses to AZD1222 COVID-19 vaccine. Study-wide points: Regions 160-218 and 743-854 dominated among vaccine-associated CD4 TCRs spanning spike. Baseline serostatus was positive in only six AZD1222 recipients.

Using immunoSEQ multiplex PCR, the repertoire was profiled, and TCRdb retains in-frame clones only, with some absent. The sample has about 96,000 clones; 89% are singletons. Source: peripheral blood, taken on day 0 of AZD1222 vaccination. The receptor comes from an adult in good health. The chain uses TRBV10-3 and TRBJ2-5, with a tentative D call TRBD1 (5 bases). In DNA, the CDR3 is TGTGCCATCAGTGAGTTTTGGCAGGGTGCAGAGACCCAGTACTTC. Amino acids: CAISEFWQGAETQYF.